The rows below give T cell receptor beta chains drawn from one sample of a study of cytomegalovirus exposure and HLA in healthy donors. Repertoires were generated with immunoSEQ multiplex PCR, while TCRdb's copy carries only in-frame clones and drops some. This table has around 150,000 clones, 60% to 75% appearing once. The source material was PBMCs. The receptors come from a woman aged 45-65 years in good health and CMV-seropositive. The CDR3 runs from the conserved cysteine through the conserved F or W. D genes are given only for firm matches. Clone size appears in some rows only: once, few, many, or a class for an expanded clone.

CASSLAWASGANVLTF | TGTGCCAGCAGCTTGGCCTGGGCCTCTGGGGCCAACGTCCTGACTTTC | - | TRBJ2-6 | TRBV5-5 | -
CASSSIPGNGYTF | TGTGCCAGCAGCTCTATCCCCGGTAATGGCTACACCTTC | - | TRBJ1-2 | TRBV5-6 | -
CASSPLDRAGNTIYF | TGTGCCAGCAGTCCGCTGGACAGGGCCGGAAACACCATATATTTT | - | TRBJ1-3 | TRBV5-6 | TRBD1
CASSSALNTEAFF | TGTGCCAGCAGCTCAGCCTTGAACACTGAAGCTTTCTTT | few | TRBJ1-1 | TRBV7-9 | -
CARIGPGERKKLFF | TGTGCCAGAATCGGGCCCGGGGAAAGGAAAAAACTGTTTTTT | - | TRBJ1-4 | TRBV25-1 | -
CASSENLNTEAFF | TGTGCCAGCAGCGAAAACTTGAACACTGAAGCTTTCTTT | - | TRBJ1-1 | TRBV14 | -
CASADRAVEAFF | TGTGCTAGTGCCGACAGGGCCGTTGAAGCTTTCTTT | - | TRBJ1-1 | TRBV12-5 | TRBD1
CASSPGTSGGWEGITDTQYF | TGTGCCAGCAGTCCCGGGACTAGCGGGGGGTGGGAGGGGATCACAGATACGCAGTATTTT | - | TRBJ2-3 | TRBV27 | TRBD2
CASSVGTRLTQETQYF | TGTGCCAGCAGCGTAGGGACTCGACTAACCCAAGAGACCCAGTACTTC | - | TRBJ2-5 | TRBV9 | -
CSARGYNEQFF | TGCAGTGCAAGGGGCTACAATGAGCAGTTCTTC | - | TRBJ2-1 | TRBV20-1 | -
CASSSERGSSYNEQFF | TGCGCCAGCAGCTCCGAAAGGGGGTCCTCCTACAATGAGCAGTTCTTC | - | TRBJ2-1 | TRBV5-1 | -
CASSEAQGPTEAFF | TGTGCCAGCAGTGAAGCACAGGGTCCCACTGAAGCTTTCTTT | once | TRBJ1-1 | TRBV2 | -
CASSYGDTTEAFF | TGTGCCAGCAGTTACGGGGACACAACTGAAGCTTTCTTT | - | TRBJ1-1 | TRBV6-5 | -
CASSGRGRHAAFF | TGTGCCAGCAGTGGCCGGGGGAGACATGCGGCTTTCTTT | - | TRBJ1-1 | TRBV7-9 | -
CASSAGFGNQPQHF | TGTGCCAGCAGTGCGGGTTTCGGCAATCAGCCCCAGCATTTT | once | TRBJ1-5 | TRBV6-5 | -
CASSNGGSTDTQYF | TGCGCCAGCAGCAACGGGGGGAGCACAGATACGCAGTATTTT | - | TRBJ2-3 | TRBV5-1 | TRBD2
CASSPSPTDTQYF | TGTGCCAGCAGCCCCAGTCCGACAGATACGCAGTATTTT | - | TRBJ2-3 | TRBV7-9 | -
CASSFGENTEAFF | TGTGCCAGCAGCTTCGGTGAGAACACTGAAGCTTTCTTT | - | TRBJ1-1 | TRBV5-4 | -
CASSFLGGVGTEAFF | TGTGCCAGCAGCTTTTTAGGGGGCGTGGGCACTGAAGCTTTCTTT | - | TRBJ1-1 | TRBV11-2 | TRBD1
CASSQQSNQPQHF | TGTGCCAGCAGCCAACAAAGCAATCAGCCCCAGCATTTT | - | TRBJ1-5 | TRBV11-2 | -
CASSSPGTSGGHEQFF | TGCGCCAGCAGCTCGCCTGGGACTAGCGGGGGGCATGAGCAGTTCTTC | - | TRBJ2-1 | TRBV5-1 | TRBD2
CASSSPPTGGLNTEAFF | TGCGCCAGCAGCTCGCCCCCGACAGGGGGACTGAACACTGAAGCTTTCTTT | - | TRBJ1-1 | TRBV5-1 | TRBD1
CASSGQGGGEQFF | TGCGCCAGCAGTGGACAGGGGGGGGGTGAGCAGTTCTTC | - | TRBJ2-1 | TRBV10-2 | TRBD1
CASSPTGTGGYGYTF | TGTGCCAGCAGCCCGACCGGGACAGGGGGCTATGGCTACACCTTC | - | TRBJ1-2 | TRBV4-2 | TRBD1
CASSLEGGPYEQYF | TGCGCCAGCAGCTTGGAGGGGGGGCCCTACGAGCAGTACTTC | - | TRBJ2-7 | TRBV5-1 | -
CATSAMTLTSTNTEAFF | TGTGCCACCAGCGCGATGACTCTCACGTCGACGAACACTGAAGCTTTCTTT | few | TRBJ1-1 | TRBV15 | -
CASSQFLETGACSGQPQHF | TGCGCCAGCAGTCAATTTTTGGAAACAGGGGCATGTTCCGGTCAGCCCCAGCATTTT | - | TRBJ1-5 | TRBV23-1 | TRBD1
CASRLNGGREGNTIYF | TGTGCCAGCCGCCTTAACGGGGGGCGCGAAGGAAACACCATATATTTT | - | TRBJ1-3 | TRBV5-6 | -
CASSPRLAPRGTDTQYF | TGTGCCAGCTCTCCGAGACTAGCCCCTCGCGGCACAGATACGCAGTATTTT | - | TRBJ2-3 | TRBV11-2 | TRBD2
CASSLDRRYSYGYTF | TGCGCCAGCAGCTTGGACAGGCGATACTCCTATGGCTACACCTTC | - | TRBJ1-2 | TRBV5-1 | -
CASSRIQGAAAYEQYF | TGTGCCAGCAGCCGAATCCAGGGGGCGGCGGCCTACGAGCAGTACTTC | - | TRBJ2-7 | TRBV5-5 | TRBD1